This T cell receptor beta chain is drawn from a study of cytomegalovirus exposure and HLA in healthy donors. Study-level findings and limits: Later analysis showed most CMV-associated TCR beta chains appearing HLA-restricted. Association of a missense DCLRE1C variant with TCR beta V- and J-gene trimming was reported in a later analysis. Accurate HLA-A and HLA-B prediction from TCR beta sequences was reported for most subjects.

This PCR relied on a set of 60 Vbeta primers and 13 Jbeta primers. Method: immunoSEQ multiplex PCR; TCRdb's copy keeps in-frame clones and lacks some. In the table there are about 190,000 clones, roughly 83% of which are singletons. Of note for this clone: Its cognate antigen is unknown.

The donors comprised healthy bone marrow donors. The CDR3 loop spans 14 amino acids. Trimming left V 1 base short and J 8 bases short, with 14 bases between. Germline V gene sequence: CDR1 SGHAT, CDR2 FQNNGV. What was sequenced was PBMCs. The chain joins TRBV11-2 to TRBJ1-2; a possible D gene is TRBD1 (6 bases). The sequence derives from a boy younger than 10 in good health and CMV-seronegative. CDR3 in amino acids: CASSLVRGGEGYTF. Written as DNA, the CDR3 is TGTGCCAGCAGCTTAGTACGGGGGGGCGAGGGCTACACCTTC. The whole variable domain, filled in from reference TRBV11-2 and TRBJ1-2, reads EAGVAQSPRYKIIEKRQSVAFWCNPISGHATLYWYQQILGQGPKLLIQFQNNGVVDDSQLPKDRFSAERLKGVDSTLKIQPAKLEDSAVYLCASSLVRGGEGYTFGSGTRLTVV.